This is a list of T cell receptor beta chains from one sample in a study of T cell changes during pregnancy in multiple sclerosis. This table comes from immunoSEQ multiplex PCR, and its TCRdb copy is limited to in-frame clones, with some not included. The repertoire has tens of thousands of clones, about 93% of them found once; the top ten carry 2.8%. The specimen was peripheral blood, collected in the third trimester of pregnancy. These receptors came from a female donor in good health, enrolled as a control in a pregnancy study. CDR3s include the opening cysteine and the closing phenylalanine or tryptophan. The D gene is left open where the match is weak. The size entry is marked missing in some rows and otherwise reads once, few, many or a size class.

cdr3_length	v_call	j_call	d_call	clone_size	cdr3_nt	cdr3_aa
15	TRBV5-6	TRBJ2-7	TRBD1	.	TGTGCCAGCAGCGCCGGGACAGGGGGTACCCACGAGCAGTACTTC	CASSAGTGGTHEQYF
12	TRBV29-1	TRBJ2-7	.	.	TGCAGCGTTGAAGTAGGGGGGGTTGAGCAGTACTTC	CSVEVGGVEQYF
13	TRBV6-1	TRBJ2-4	.	.	TGTGCCAGCAGTCACGAGACAATAAACATTCAGTACTTC	CASSHETINIQYF
14	TRBV28	TRBJ1-2	TRBD1	.	TGTGCCAGCAGCCCAGTGACAGGGAGCTATGGCTACACCTTC	CASSPVTGSYGYTF
15	TRBV4-1	TRBJ1-4	.	.	TGCGCCAGCAGCCAAGATGAGGAGTCTAATGAAAAACTGTTTTTT	CASSQDEESNEKLFF
15	TRBV7-9	TRBJ2-5	.	.	TGTGCCAGATGGGACGGAGCTAGCGAAGAAGAGACCCAGTACTTC	CARWDGASEEETQYF
15	TRBV7-2	TRBJ2-7	.	.	TGTGCCAGCAGCCCTCAGGGCTACCCACCCTACGAGCAGTACTTC	CASSPQGYPPYEQYF
14	TRBV7-9	TRBJ2-1	.	.	TGTGCCAGCAGCGGTAGAAACTCCTACAATGAGCAGTTCTTC	CASSGRNSYNEQFF
13	TRBV29-1	TRBJ2-5	TRBD1	.	TGCAGCGGATCCGGGACAGCCCTAGAGACCCAGTACTTC	CSGSGTALETQYF
15	TRBV4-3	TRBJ2-2	TRBD2	.	TGCGCCAGCAGCCAAGATGGGGGGGTCTCCGGGGAGCTGTTTTTT	CASSQDGGVSGELFF
15	TRBV15	TRBJ1-2	.	.	TGTGCCACCAGCAGAGAGTCAGGATCACTCTATGGCTACACCTTC	CATSRESGSLYGYTF
13	TRBV10-2	TRBJ2-7	.	.	TGCGCCAGCAACTCTGCCGCAACCTACGAGCAGTACTTC	CASNSAATYEQYF
16	TRBV5-6	TRBJ2-3	.	.	TGTGCCAGCAGCTTGCTAATAGGGGAGGGGGCAGATACGCAGTATTTT	CASSLLIGEGADTQYF
16	TRBV19	TRBJ2-1	TRBD2	.	TGTGCCAGTAGTATAGATCAAGCGGGATTATACAATGAGCAGTTCTTC	CASSIDQAGLYNEQFF
15	TRBV6-5	TRBJ1-3	.	.	TGTGCCAGCAGTCCCCCAGGAGGGACGGGAAACACCATATATTTT	CASSPPGGTGNTIYF
16	TRBV7-9	TRBJ2-3	TRBD2	.	TGTGCCAGCAGCTTAACGAGCGGGAGGCCAACAGATACGCAGTATTTT	CASSLTSGRPTDTQYF
15	TRBV2	TRBJ1-1	.	.	TGTGCCAGCAGTGAAGCGCTTGGAGGGTACACTGAAGCTTTCTTT	CASSEALGGYTEAFF
15	TRBV5-1	TRBJ2-7	.	.	TGCGCCAGCAGCCGAAGCCAGGGGACCAACTACGAGCAGTACTTC	CASSRSQGTNYEQYF
16	TRBV29-1	TRBJ1-2	TRBD1	once	TGCAGCGTTGATGGCACCCGGACAGGGAGTAGCTATGGCTACACCTTC	CSVDGTRTGSSYGYTF
13	TRBV5-1	TRBJ2-3	TRBD1	.	TGCGCCAGCAGCCAGGGACAGGGGAATACGCAGTATTTT	CASSQGQGNTQYF
15	TRBV9	TRBJ2-7	TRBD1	.	TGTGCCAGCAGCGTAGACGAGGGGGCCCCGGGGGAGCAGTACTTC	CASSVDEGAPGEQYF
15	TRBV11-3	TRBJ1-4	.	.	TGTGCCAGCAGCTTAGATTCAGGGATATACGAAAAACTGTTTTTT	CASSLDSGIYEKLFF
13	TRBV5-1	TRBJ1-1	.	.	TGCGCCAGCAGCCTCCGGGACTCCAACGAAGCTTTCTTT	CASSLRDSNEAFF
12	TRBV25-1	TRBJ1-4	.	.	TGTGCCAGCAGTCCCAGGGGTGAAAAACTGTTTTTT	CASSPRGEKLFF
14	TRBV11-3	TRBJ1-4	TRBD1	.	TGTGCCAGCAGCTTTGACAGGGAATCAAGAAAACTGTTTTTT	CASSFDRESRKLFF
16	TRBV2	TRBJ2-2	.	.	TGTGCCAGCAGTGAAGCGCTCTGGACAGCTACCGGGGAGCTGTTTTTT	CASSEALWTATGELFF
15	TRBV6-4	TRBJ2-3	TRBD1	.	TGTGCCAGCAGTGTCGGGACAGGAATCACAGATACGCAGTATTTT	CASSVGTGITDTQYF
12	TRBV18	TRBJ1-2	TRBD1	.	TGTGCCAGCCGACAGGGCGACTATGGCTACACCTTC	CASRQGDYGYTF
14	TRBV7-8	TRBJ2-5	TRBD2	.	TGTGCCAGCGGGGCCTCTAGCGGGGGAGAGACCCAGTACTTC	CASGASSGGETQYF
17	TRBV7-2	TRBJ2-1	TRBD2	.	TGTGCCAGCAGCTTAGCAATTGGGCTAGCGGGAAACAATGAGCAGTTCTTC	CASSLAIGLAGNNEQFF
10	TRBV27	TRBJ2-3	TRBD1	.	TGTGCCAGCTGGGACAGGGGTCTATATTTT	CASWDRGLYF
12	TRBV6-5	TRBJ1-2	.	.	TGTGCCAGCAGTTACCCAGGGGATGGCTACACCTTC	CASSYPGDGYTF
16	TRBV7-3	TRBJ2-3	.	.	TGTGCCAGCAGCTTGAGGGCGGGGGCCCGCACAGATACGCAGTATTTT	CASSLRAGARTDTQYF
14	TRBV28	TRBJ2-7	TRBD1	.	TGTGCCAGCAGTTTGGACAGGCCCTCCTACGAGCAGTACTTC	CASSLDRPSYEQYF
16	TRBV27	TRBJ2-3	TRBD2	.	TGTGCCAGCAGTCCCAGAGCGGGAGGGCAAGCAGATACGCAGTATTTT	CASSPRAGGQADTQYF
15	TRBV5-1	TRBJ2-7	TRBD1	.	TGCGCCAGCAGCCCCATGGGGACAGGGGTACAAGAGCAGTACTTC	CASSPMGTGVQEQYF
14	TRBV18	TRBJ1-1	.	.	TGTGCCAGCTCACCACCGGTTATAGACACTGAAGCTTTCTTT	CASSPPVIDTEAFF
14	TRBV19	TRBJ2-3	.	.	TGTGCCAGTAGTATAGATTATGCTAGAGGTACGCAGTATTTT	CASSIDYARGTQYF
17	TRBV7-3	TRBJ1-1	.	once	TGTGCCAGCAGCTCCAAAGCAACACTGGGGGCTAACACTGAAGCTTTCTTT	CASSSKATLGANTEAFF
13	TRBV4-2	TRBJ2-5	.	.	TGTGCCAGCAGCCAAGATTTGGAGGAGACCCAGTACTTC	CASSQDLEETQYF
13	TRBV4-1	TRBJ1-1	.	few	TGCGCCAGCAGCTTTCGACTGGGAGCTGAAGCTTTCTTT	CASSFRLGAEAFF
13	TRBV19	TRBJ2-5	.	few	TGTGCCAGTAGTATGACAAGTCGTGAGACCCAGTACTTC	CASSMTSRETQYF
14	TRBV10-3	TRBJ1-2	TRBD1	.	TGTGCCATCAGTCCGGACAGGGATGGATATGGCTACACCTTC	CAISPDRDGYGYTF
15	TRBV5-5	TRBJ1-2	.	.	TGTGCCAGCAGCCACGGGAACCAAGCTAACTATGGCTACACCTTC	CASSHGNQANYGYTF